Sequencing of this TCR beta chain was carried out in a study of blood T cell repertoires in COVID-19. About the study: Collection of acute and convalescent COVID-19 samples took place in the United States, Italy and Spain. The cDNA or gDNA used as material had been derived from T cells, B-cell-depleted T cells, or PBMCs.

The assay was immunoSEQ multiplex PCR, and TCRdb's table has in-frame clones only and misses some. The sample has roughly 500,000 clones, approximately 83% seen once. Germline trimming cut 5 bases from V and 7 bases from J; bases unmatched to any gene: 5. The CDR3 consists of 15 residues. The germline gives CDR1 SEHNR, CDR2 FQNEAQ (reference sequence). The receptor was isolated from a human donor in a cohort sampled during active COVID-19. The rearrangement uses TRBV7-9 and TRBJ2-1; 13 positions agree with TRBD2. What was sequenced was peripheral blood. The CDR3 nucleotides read TGTGCCAGCAGCCCCGGGACTAGCGGGATTAATGAGCAGTTCTTC. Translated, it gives CASSPGTSGINEQFF.